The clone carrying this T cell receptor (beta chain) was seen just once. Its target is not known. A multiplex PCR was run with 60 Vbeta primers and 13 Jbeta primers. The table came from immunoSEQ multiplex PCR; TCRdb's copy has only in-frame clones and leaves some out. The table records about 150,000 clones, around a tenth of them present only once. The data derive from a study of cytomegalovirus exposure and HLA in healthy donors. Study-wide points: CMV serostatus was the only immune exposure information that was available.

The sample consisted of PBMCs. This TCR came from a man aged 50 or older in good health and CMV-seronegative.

The CDR3 here is CASSPDNNYGYTF. The CDR3 nucleotides read TGTGCCAGCTCCCCTGACAATAACTATGGCTACACCTTC. The V call is TRBV18, the J call TRBJ1-2; no clear D. V lost 6 bases, J lost 1 base, and 9 bases lay in between. This CDR3 comprises 13 residues. Germline CDR1 KGHSH, CDR2 LQKENI.